This TCR beta chain was sequenced during a study of blood T cell repertoires in COVID-19. Study information: The study drew acute and convalescent COVID-19 samples from the United States, Italy and Spain. T cells, B-cell-depleted T cells, or PBMCs supplied cDNA or gDNA.

V lost 4 bases to trimming and J lost 0 bases, with 12 bases between them. This CDR3 region has 16 residues. CDR1 is SGHTA, CDR2 FQGNSA, per germline. Authors' methods: Nucleated cell counts were estimated from reference gene primer amplification. Generated by immunoSEQ multiplex PCR, the TCRdb table keeps only in-frame clones and is missing some. V and J calls and clone size are given by that table; D and trimming were obtained from the DNA. The table has some 180,000 clones, approximately 78% seen once; the top ten hold 2.5% to 3.5%. The V gene is TRBV7-2, the J gene TRBJ2-2, with D unresolved. The receptor's source is a woman of 80 years or more with active or convalescent COVID-19. Sequencing was done on a sample of peripheral blood. The CDR3 DNA is TGTGCCAGCAGCTCTCCGAGGATGGCGAACACCGGGGAGCTGTTTTTT. Its translation: CASSSPRMANTGELFF.